This T cell receptor (beta chain) was captured by sequencing in a study of cytomegalovirus exposure and HLA in healthy donors (dated by TCRdb to the late 2010s). Study-level background: According to a later analysis, the roughly 120 validation repertoires were produced on the same platform as the 666 repertoires of the first cohort. The aim of the study was to test whether cataloging public T cell receptors could identify signatures of past pathogen exposure. Along with the 666-subject first cohort, a separate validation cohort of 120 different subjects was used. High-throughput TCR immunosequencing, statistical association of individual TCRs with disease status, and machine learning were combined to predict cytomegalovirus infection status.

Note on this clone: What this receptor recognizes is not known. No much larger clone exists at a distance of one base, and base qualities are not known.

Compared with germline, V lacks 1 base and J lacks 11 bases; bases without a gene match: 1. The CDR1 and CDR2 encoded by the germline V gene are MNHNS and SASEGT. Including cysteine and phenylalanine, the CDR3 has 12 amino acids. The only DNA kept is the CDR3, 36 bases in frame from the first base. Preparation of the library involved the immunoSEQ multiplex PCR assay. As for the original processing: A statistical classification framework was developed to diagnose cytomegalovirus status using the catalog of TCR beta chain sequences. The source is immuneACCESS, and TCRdb retained only in-frame sequences with V and J called. Part of the clones is not carried over; for the studies checked, unresolved V genes explain less than half of this, and the remainder is unexplained. D and trimming were read from the DNA, whereas the V and J calls and clone size are those reported in that table. For this sample there are about 66,000 clones; around 97% appear just once. About 1.6% of the sample is taken by the ten largest.

Separate from the roughly 700-subject first cohort, the validation cohort of about 130 subjects was the group to which the donors belonged. Study-level results and caveats: In vitro tests confirmed that a few of the cytomegalovirus-associated TCR beta chains recognize cytomegalovirus antigens. A later analysis found that TCRs clustered in the first cohort also tended to co-occur in the 110 or so validation repertoires, with 94% of cluster scores above 0. The classifier was reported to diagnose cytomegalovirus status with high specificity and sensitivity in both the original cohort and the validation cohort. Most TCR sequences were observed very rarely across donors, whereas some public TCRs were present in many individuals. A total of 164 TCR beta chains were listed by the study as associated with cytomegalovirus. It was suggested by the authors that the approach could potentially be generalized to other disease states and immunological phenotypes. The validation cohort had no HLA typing available for a later analysis, so co-occurrence within that cohort was assessed over all 130 or so repertoires.

The rearranged chain carries TRBV6-1 and TRBJ2-3; 9 bases in between match TRBD1. Sequencing used PBMCs. This clonotype was obtained from a woman between 18 and 29 years old in good health and CMV-seropositive. The DNA sequence is given as TGTGCCAGCAGTGAAGGGACAGGGGTGCAGTATTTT. Its translation reads: CASSEGTGVQYF.